What follows are 27 T cell receptor beta chains derived from one specimen sequenced in a study of blood T cell repertoires in COVID-19. Profiling relied on immunoSEQ multiplex PCR, and the TCRdb table lists in-frame clones only, not all of them. Counted here are under 300,000 clones, 88% occurring once; the ten biggest clones make up roughly 0.8%. The source material was peripheral blood. The receptor source for this set is a young woman with acute or convalescent COVID-19.

The V gene is TRBV30, the J gene TRBJ1-5; D is uncertain. Looked up from germline, CDR1 is GTSNPN and CDR2 is SVGIG (reference sequence). Trimming stripped 6 bases from V and 7 bases from J, with 16 bases between. The length of the CDR3 is 13 residues. For the CDR3, the DNA is TGTGCCTGCCAAGGCGGGGTGGGACAGCCCCAGCATTTT. Amino acids: CACQGGVGQPQHF.

The CDR3 DNA is TGTGCCAGCAGCAAATTCCAGCGGGGAAGCACAGATACGCAGTATTTT. This gives the protein CASSKFQRGSTDTQYF. The rearrangement uses TRBV21-1 and TRBJ2-3; TRBD2 was called by the table and not checked on the DNA. TRBV21-1 is shown as a pseudogene. This CDR3 contains 16 residues.

The chain links TRBV11-2 to TRBJ2-3; weak D call: TRBD2 (5 bases). The V and J ends lost 5 bases and 5 bases respectively, with 20 bases between them. Germline V gene lookup returns CDR1 SGHAT and CDR2 FQNNGV. CDR3 length equals 16 residues. The CDR3 is CASSRLAASSLDTQYF. The CDR3 coding sequence is TGTGCCAGCAGCCGCCTGGCGGCTTCTAGCTTAGATACGCAGTATTTT.

The chain has TRBV19 and TRBJ1-5; maybe TRBD1 (5 bases). The V end lost 5 bases, the J end lost 4 bases, and 18 bases lay between the germline ends. The CDR3 length is 16 residues. Looked up from germline, CDR1 is LNHDA and CDR2 is SQIVND (reference sequence). The CDR3 reads CASSLRLGALNQPQHF. DNA for the CDR3: TGTGCCAGTAGTCTGCGGTTAGGGGCGTTGAATCAGCCCCAGCATTTT.

This rearrangement joins TRBV6-5 to TRBJ2-5, with TRBD2 matching over 8 bases. Per the germline V gene, CDR1 is MNHEY and CDR2 is SVGAGI. Unmatched junction bases numbered 12, after V lost 8 bases and J lost 4 bases. This CDR3 comprises 15 residues. CDR3 sequence: CASFRAGAPTETQYF. The CDR3 DNA reads TGTGCCAGCTTCCGAGCGGGAGCCCCCACAGAGACCCAGTACTTC.

The rearrangement joins TRBV19 to TRBJ2-7; D might be TRBD2 (6 bases). Trimming took 5 bases from V and 3 from J, leaving 20 bases between them. Germline V gene sequence: CDR1 LNHDA, CDR2 SQIVND (reference sequence). This CDR3 spans 16 amino acids. CDR3 in amino acids: CASSPTLVGRGYEQYF. DNA of the CDR3: TGTGCCAGTAGTCCCACGTTGGTGGGGCGGGGCTACGAGCAGTACTTC.

The V and J genes are TRBV7-2 and TRBJ2-7, with TRBD2 matching 7 bases. The CDR3 runs 16 residues. J gave up 2 bases and V 1 base, and 8 bases lay outside the gene matches. The germline V gene encodes CDR1 SGHTA and CDR2 FQGNSA. In nucleotides, the CDR3 is TGTGCCAGCAGCTTAGATCCAGCGGGAATCCCCTACGAGCAGTACTTC. Its protein product is CASSLDPAGIPYEQYF. Full variable domain (missing parts from reference TRBV7-2 and TRBJ2-7): GAGVSQSPSNKVTEKGKDVELRCDPISGHTALYWYRQSLGQGLEFLIYFQGNSAPDKSGLPSDRFSAERTGGSVSTLTIQRTQQEDSAVYLCASSLDPAGIPYEQYFGPGTRLTVT.

The genes are TRBV9 and TRBJ2-1; TRBD1 agrees at 9 bases. Germline V gene lookup returns CDR1 SGDLS and CDR2 YYNGEE. The length of the CDR3 is 19 residues. V was pared by 1 base and J by 1 base, with 12 bases of the junction left unmatched. This CDR3 is CASSVLGTGRGGSYNEQFF. CDR3 bases: TGTGCCAGCAGCGTACTCGGGACAGGGAGGGGTGGGTCCTACAATGAGCAGTTCTTC.

The CDR3 protein is CASGLILAGETTYEQYF. In DNA form, the CDR3 reads TGTGCTAGTGGTTTGATCCTAGCGGGAGAGACAACCTACGAGCAGTACTTC. V gene TRBV12-5 combines with J gene TRBJ2-7; 10 bases fit TRBD2. The CDR3 runs to 17 residues. V trimming: 2 bases; J trimming: 2 bases; junction bases outside the gene matches: 9. Germline lookup yields CDR1 LGHNT and CDR2 FRNRAP. Variable domain in full (rest from reference TRBV12-5 and TRBJ2-7): DARVTQTPRHKVTEMGQEVTMRCQPILGHNTVFWYRQTMMQGLELLAYFRNRAPLDDSGMPKDRFSAEMPDATLATLKIQPSEPRDSAVYFCASGLILAGETTYEQYFGPGTRLTVT.

V and J are TRBV25-1 and TRBJ2-7, with 8 bases matching TRBD2. V lost 3 bases, J lost 4 bases, and 5 bases stayed unmatched. Germline V gene data show CDR1 as MGHDK and CDR2 as SYGVNS. This CDR3 comprises 14 residues. Here the CDR3 DNA reads TGTGCCAGCAGTGATAGCGGGAACTCTTACGAGCAGTACTTC. It specifies CASSDSGNSYEQYF.

The rearrangement joins TRBV9 to TRBJ2-5, with 15 bases matching TRBD2. CDR1 is SGDLS and CDR2 is YYNGEE in the germline V gene. The trim removed 5 bases at V and 5 bases at J, leaving 13 bases unmatched. CDR3 size: 18 residues. The CDR3 region is CASSSGTSGRTKGETQYF. The CDR3 region has the DNA TGTGCCAGCAGTTCCGGGACTAGCGGGAGGACGAAAGGGGAGACCCAGTACTTC.

V is TRBV19 and J is TRBJ2-5, with 7 bases aligning to TRBD1. The germline V gene encodes CDR1 LNHDA and CDR2 SQIVND (reference sequence). This CDR3 region has 13 residues. Trimming removed 4 bases from V and 2 bases from J; junction bases left unmatched: 1. The CDR3 DNA reads TGTGCCAGTAGTAGGACAGGACAAGAGACCCAGTACTTC. Its protein product is CASSRTGQETQYF. Combining the CDR3 with reference TRBV19 and TRBJ2-5 gives the whole variable domain DGGITQSPKYLFRKEGQNVTLSCEQNLNHDAMYWYRQDPGQGLRLIYYSQIVNDFQKGDIAEGYSVSREKKESFPLTVTSAQKNPTAFYLCASSRTGQETQYFGPGTRLLVL.

The chain combines TRBV5-1 with TRBJ1-1, with 7 bases matching TRBD1. The CDR3 is made up of 15 amino acids. CDR1 SGHRS and CDR2 YFSETQ come from the germline V gene. The trim removed 4 bases at V and 2 bases at J, leaving 8 bases unmatched. CDR3 DNA sequence: TGCGCCAGCAGCCCTCAGACAGGGACCAACACTGAAGCTTTCTTT. Protein sequence: CASSPQTGTNTEAFF.

V usage is TRBV2 and J usage is TRBJ2-5; maybe TRBD2 (5 bases). Germline values: CDR1 SNHLY, CDR2 FYNNEI. CDR3 length equals 12 residues. Trimming shortened V by 7 bases and J by 7 bases, and 13 bases separated the two germline ends. The CDR3: CASTPPGGTQYF. In DNA form, the CDR3 reads TGTGCCAGCACACCCCCTGGAGGGACCCAGTACTTC.

The chain carries TRBV10-1 and TRBJ2-5, with 9 bases lining up with TRBD1. The CDR3 runs to 15 residues. V lost 3 bases to trimming and J lost 4 bases; unmatched junction nucleotides: 6. CDR1 is WNHNN, CDR2 SYGVQD, per germline (reference sequence). The CDR3 bases are TGCGCCAGCAGTGATAGACAGGGGGGGACAGAGACCCAGTACTTC. The encoded protein is CASSDRQGGTETQYF.

The rearrangement uses TRBV30 and TRBJ2-2; D gene uncertain. CDR3 length: 14 residues. With 3 bases removed from V and 5 bases from J, the gap between germline ends came to 13 bases. CDR1 and CDR2 from the germline V gene are GTSNPN and SVGIG (reference sequence). CDR3 sequence (DNA): TGTGCCTGGAGCGCATCCCTACCTACCGGGGAGCTGTTTTTT. Amino acids: CAWSASLPTGELFF.

This chain connects TRBV9 to TRBJ2-3; D might be TRBD2 (5 bases). This CDR3 comprises 15 residues. Trimming shortened V by 0 bases and J by 4 bases, and 12 bases separated the two germline ends. Germline assignment: CDR1 SGDLS and CDR2 YYNGEE. The CDR3 DNA sequence: TGTGCCAGCAGCGTAGCTACGGGATCTGCAGATACGCAGTATTTT. It specifies CASSVATGSADTQYF.

The chain combines TRBV28 with TRBJ1-6; D might be TRBD1 (6 bases). The CDR3 length is 12 residues. The V end was cut by 7 bases, the J end by 12 bases, with 13 bases between. Germline V gene lookup returns CDR1 MDHEN and CDR2 SYDVKM. The CDR3 spells CASKAGVRPLHF. CDR3 in DNA: TGTGCCAGCAAAGCAGGGGTACGACCCCTCCACTTT.

The chain carries TRBV3-1 (or the pseudogene TRBV3-2) and TRBJ1-3; tentative D call: TRBD1 (5 bases). Trimming took off 2 bases at V and 0 bases at J, with 20 bases between the two ends. Germline lookup yields CDR1 LGHDT and CDR2 YNNKEL (reference sequence). The CDR3 is made up of 19 amino acids. The CDR3 nucleotides are TGTGCCAGCAGCCAAAAGTTCGTGAACAGGACCATCTCTGGAAACACCATATATTTT. This translates into CASSQKFVNRTISGNTIYF.

V and J are TRBV5-8 and TRBJ1-1; 9 nucleotides align to TRBD1. From germline, CDR1 is SGHTS and CDR2 YDEGEE. This CDR3 comprises 15 residues. Trimming cost V 4 bases and J 5 bases; bases outside gene matches: 9. CDR3 coding DNA: TGTGCCAGCAGCCGAATTGGGACAGGGAGTACTGAAGCTTTCTTT. Amino acid sequence: CASSRIGTGSTEAFF.

The chain uses TRBV5-1 and TRBJ1-2, with D possibly matching TRBD1 (6 bases). The germline V and J ends were trimmed by 3 bases and 3 bases, with 15 bases remaining between them. CDR3 length equals 15 residues. Germline V gene sequence: CDR1 SGHRS, CDR2 YFSETQ. The CDR3 is CASSYLGQLDYGYTF. The CDR3 coding sequence is TGCGCCAGCAGCTATCTTGGACAGCTAGACTATGGCTACACCTTC.

The gene calls are TRBV4-3 and TRBJ2-7, with D unresolved. In germline, CDR1 is LGHNA, CDR2 YSLEER. CDR3 size: 13 residues. V dropped 0 bases and J dropped 3 bases, with 6 bases sitting between them. Here the CDR3 DNA reads TGCGCCAGCAGCCAAGATCGGTACTACGAGCAGTACTTC. Residues: CASSQDRYYEQYF.

V usage is TRBV24-1 and J usage is TRBJ2-2, with TRBD1 matching over 11 bases. This CDR3 has 17 amino acids. V dropped 3 bases and J dropped 3; count of bases not matched to a gene: 5. Germline V gene data show CDR1 as KGHDR and CDR2 as SFDVKD. CDR3 in DNA: TGTGCCACCAGTGATCAAGGGGGACAGGGGGACACCGGGGAGCTGTTTTTT. It is translated as CATSDQGGQGDTGELFF.

The rearrangement uses TRBV19 and TRBJ1-6, with 8 bases identical to TRBD1. V lost 7 bases and J lost 7; bases outside the gene matches: 3. Germline-derived CDR1 and CDR2 are LNHDA and SQIVND (reference sequence). This CDR3 spans 13 amino acids. CDR3 residues: CASTGQANSPLHF. The DNA of the CDR3 is TGTGCCAGTACGGGACAGGCAAATTCACCCCTCCACTTT.

The chain links TRBV25-1 to TRBJ2-1, with TRBD2 matching over 8 bases. V dropped 3 bases and J dropped 4; count of bases not matched to a gene: 5. Germline V gene data show CDR1 as MGHDK and CDR2 as SYGVNS. The CDR3 totals 15 residues. In nucleotides, the CDR3 is TGTGCCAGCAGTGAGTTTAGCGGGATGTACAATGAGCAGTTCTTC. It codes for CASSEFSGMYNEQFF.

The CDR3 sequence: CASSLNRGVMNTEAFF. The CDR3 nucleotides are TGTGCCAGCAGCTTAAATAGGGGCGTTATGAACACTGAAGCTTTCTTT. This sequence joins TRBV7-2 and TRBJ1-1; perhaps TRBD1 as D (5 bases). V was trimmed by 2 bases and J by 0 bases, leaving 13 bases between them. The germline CDR1 and CDR2 sequences are SGHTA and FQGNSA. The CDR3 totals 16 residues.

The chain links TRBV18 to TRBJ2-3, with D hard to call. V lost 2 bases and J lost 0, with 12 bases in between. This CDR3 spans 16 amino acids. The germline V gene encodes CDR1 KGHSH and CDR2 LQKENI. CDR3: CASSPIFQASTDTQYF. In DNA, the CDR3 is TGTGCCAGCTCACCAATATTTCAGGCTAGCACAGATACGCAGTATTTT. The whole variable domain, filled in from reference TRBV18 and TRBJ2-3, reads NAGVMQNPRHLVRRRGQEARLRCSPMKGHSHVYWYRQLPEEGLKFMVYLQKENIIDESGMPKERFSAEFPKEGPSILRIQQVVRGDSAAYFCASSPIFQASTDTQYFGPGTRLTVL.